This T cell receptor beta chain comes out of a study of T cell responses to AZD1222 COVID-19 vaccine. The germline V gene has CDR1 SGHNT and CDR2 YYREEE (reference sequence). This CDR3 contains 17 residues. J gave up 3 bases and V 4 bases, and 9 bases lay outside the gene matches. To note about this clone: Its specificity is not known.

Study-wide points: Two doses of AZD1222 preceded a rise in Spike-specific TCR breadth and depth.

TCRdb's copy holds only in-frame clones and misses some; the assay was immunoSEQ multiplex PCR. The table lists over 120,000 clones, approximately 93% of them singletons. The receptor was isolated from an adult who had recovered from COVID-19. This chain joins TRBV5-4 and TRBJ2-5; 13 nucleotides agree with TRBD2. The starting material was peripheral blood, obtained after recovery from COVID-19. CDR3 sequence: CASSPTPGLAGEETQYF. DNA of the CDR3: TGTGCCAGCAGCCCAACACCCGGACTAGCGGGAGAAGAGACCCAGTACTTC.